This T cell receptor (beta chain) was profiled in a study of blood T cell repertoires in COVID-19. About the study: Acute and convalescent COVID-19 specimens originated in the United States, Italy and Spain. T cells, B-cell-depleted T cells, or PBMCs supplied cDNA or gDNA.

Source study methods: Reference gene primer amplification gave nucleated cell count estimates. Method: immunoSEQ multiplex PCR; TCRdb's copy keeps in-frame clones and lacks some. The V and J calls and clone size are taken from that table; D and trimming were inferred from the DNA. This sample has tens of thousands of clones, with 78% found just once. Followed longitudinally, the Seattle patients had been enrolled during active infection. V shed 4 bases and J 1 base; nucleotides not matched to a gene: 5. Germline CDR1 ENHRY, CDR2 SYGVKD. The CDR3 spans 17 residues. The rearrangement uses TRBV10-3 and TRBJ2-6, with 9 bases that match TRBD1. The sequenced sample consisted of peripheral blood. The TCR originated in a man aged 65 to 79 with COVID-19, enrolled during active disease. The CDR3 sequence: CAISVRDRDSGANVLTF. The CDR3 DNA is TGTGCCATCAGTGTCCGGGACAGGGATTCTGGGGCCAACGTCCTGACTTTC.